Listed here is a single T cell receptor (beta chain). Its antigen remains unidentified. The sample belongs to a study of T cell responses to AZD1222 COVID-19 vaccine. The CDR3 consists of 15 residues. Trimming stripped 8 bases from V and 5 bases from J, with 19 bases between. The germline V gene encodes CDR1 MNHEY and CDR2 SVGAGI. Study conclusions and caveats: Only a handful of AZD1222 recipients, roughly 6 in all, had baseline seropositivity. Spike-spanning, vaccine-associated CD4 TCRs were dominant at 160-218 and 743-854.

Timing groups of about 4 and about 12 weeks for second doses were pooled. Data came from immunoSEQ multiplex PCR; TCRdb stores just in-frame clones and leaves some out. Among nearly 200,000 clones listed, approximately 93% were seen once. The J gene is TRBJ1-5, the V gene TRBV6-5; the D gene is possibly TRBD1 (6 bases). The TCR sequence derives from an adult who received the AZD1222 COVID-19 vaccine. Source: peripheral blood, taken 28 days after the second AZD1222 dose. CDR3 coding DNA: TGTGCCAGCCGGGGTACCCAGGGGCGACATCAGCCCCAGCATTTT. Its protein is CASRGTQGRHQPQHF.